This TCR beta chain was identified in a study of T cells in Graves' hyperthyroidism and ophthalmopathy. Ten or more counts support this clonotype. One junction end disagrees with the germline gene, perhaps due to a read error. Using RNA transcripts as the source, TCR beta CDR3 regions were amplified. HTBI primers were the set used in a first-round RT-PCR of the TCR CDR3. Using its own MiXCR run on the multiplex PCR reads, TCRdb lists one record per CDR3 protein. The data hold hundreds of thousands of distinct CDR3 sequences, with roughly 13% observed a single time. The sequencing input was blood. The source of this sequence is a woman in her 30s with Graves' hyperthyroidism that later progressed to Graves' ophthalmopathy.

The CDR3 bases are TGTGCTAGCAGCTTCGGACAGGGGAAAGAGACCCAGTACTTC. Its translation: CASSFGQGKETQYF. This chain uses TRBV7-7 with TRBJ2-5, with 9 bases identical to TRBD1. CDR3 size: 14 residues. Germline CDR1 is SSHAT and CDR2 is FNYEAQ (reference sequence).